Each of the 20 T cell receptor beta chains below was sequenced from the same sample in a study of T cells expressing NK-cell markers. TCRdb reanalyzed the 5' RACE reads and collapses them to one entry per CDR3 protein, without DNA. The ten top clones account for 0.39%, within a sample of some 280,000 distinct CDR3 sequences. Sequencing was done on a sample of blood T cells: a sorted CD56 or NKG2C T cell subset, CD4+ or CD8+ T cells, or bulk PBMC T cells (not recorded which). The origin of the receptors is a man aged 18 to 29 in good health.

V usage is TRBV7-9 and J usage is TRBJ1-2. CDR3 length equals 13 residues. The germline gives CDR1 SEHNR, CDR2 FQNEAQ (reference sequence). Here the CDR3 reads CASSTSGGNGYTF.

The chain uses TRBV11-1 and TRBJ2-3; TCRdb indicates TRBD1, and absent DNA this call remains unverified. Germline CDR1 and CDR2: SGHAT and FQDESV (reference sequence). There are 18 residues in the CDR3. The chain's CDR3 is CASSLGQGLVSSTDTQYF.

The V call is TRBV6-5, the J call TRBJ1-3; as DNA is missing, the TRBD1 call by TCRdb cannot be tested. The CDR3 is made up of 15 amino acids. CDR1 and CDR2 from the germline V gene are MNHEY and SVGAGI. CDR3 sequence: CASSTGTRAGNTIYF.

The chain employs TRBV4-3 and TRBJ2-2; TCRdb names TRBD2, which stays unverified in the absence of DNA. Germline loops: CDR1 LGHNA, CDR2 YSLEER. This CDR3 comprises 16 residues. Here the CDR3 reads CASSHGSSGSVGELFF.

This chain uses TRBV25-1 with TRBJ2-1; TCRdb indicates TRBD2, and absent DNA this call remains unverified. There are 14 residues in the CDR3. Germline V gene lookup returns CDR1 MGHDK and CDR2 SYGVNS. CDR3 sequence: CASSEYPGGRGQFF.

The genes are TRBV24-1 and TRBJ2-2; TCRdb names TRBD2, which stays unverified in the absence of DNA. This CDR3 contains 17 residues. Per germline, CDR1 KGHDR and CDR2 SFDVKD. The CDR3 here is CATSDPASAANTGELFF.

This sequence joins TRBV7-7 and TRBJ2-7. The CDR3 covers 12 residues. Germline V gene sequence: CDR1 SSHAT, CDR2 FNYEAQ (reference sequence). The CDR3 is CASSRTTYEQYF.

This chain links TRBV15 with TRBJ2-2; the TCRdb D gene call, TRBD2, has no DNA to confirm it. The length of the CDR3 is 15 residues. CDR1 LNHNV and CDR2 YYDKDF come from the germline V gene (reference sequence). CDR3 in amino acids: CATRDRGRDTGELFF.

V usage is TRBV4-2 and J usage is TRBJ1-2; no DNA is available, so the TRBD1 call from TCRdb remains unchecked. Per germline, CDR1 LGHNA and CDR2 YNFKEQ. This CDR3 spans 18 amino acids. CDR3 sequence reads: CASSLMVGQYLAFYGYTF.

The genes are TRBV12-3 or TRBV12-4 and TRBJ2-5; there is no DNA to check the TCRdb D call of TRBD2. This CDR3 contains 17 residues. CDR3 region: CASRTGLAGVGQETQYF.

CDR3 region: CAWGAGSLEAFF. V usage is TRBV30 and J usage is TRBJ1-1; TCRdb indicates TRBD1, and absent DNA this call remains unverified. Germline V CDR1 and CDR2: GTSNPN, SVGIG (reference sequence). CDR3 size: 12 residues.

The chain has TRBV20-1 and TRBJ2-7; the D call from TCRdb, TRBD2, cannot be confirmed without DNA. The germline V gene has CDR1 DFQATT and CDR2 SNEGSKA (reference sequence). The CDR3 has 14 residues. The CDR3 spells CSASVPEGSYEQYF.

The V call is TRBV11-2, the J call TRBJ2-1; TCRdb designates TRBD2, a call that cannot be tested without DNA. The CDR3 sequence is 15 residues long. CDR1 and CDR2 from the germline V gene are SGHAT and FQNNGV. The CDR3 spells CASSPHPAGDNEQFF. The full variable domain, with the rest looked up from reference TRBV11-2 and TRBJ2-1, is EAGVAQSPRYKIIEKRQSVAFWCNPISGHATLYWYQQILGQGPKLLIQFQNNGVVDDSQLPKDRFSAERLKGVDSTLKIQPAKLEDSAVYLCASSPHPAGDNEQFFGPGTRLTVL.

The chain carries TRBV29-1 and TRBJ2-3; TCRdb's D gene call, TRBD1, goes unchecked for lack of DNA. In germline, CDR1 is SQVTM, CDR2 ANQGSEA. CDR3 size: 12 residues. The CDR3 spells CSVGQSTDTQYF.

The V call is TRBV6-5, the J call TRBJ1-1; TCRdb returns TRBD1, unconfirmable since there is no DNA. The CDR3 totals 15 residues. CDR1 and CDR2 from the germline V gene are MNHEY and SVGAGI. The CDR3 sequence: CASSYSVGTGGAAFF.

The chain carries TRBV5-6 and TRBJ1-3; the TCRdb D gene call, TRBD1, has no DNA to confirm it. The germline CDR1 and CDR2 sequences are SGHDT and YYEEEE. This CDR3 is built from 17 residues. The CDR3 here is CASSYDRRDHSGNTIYF.

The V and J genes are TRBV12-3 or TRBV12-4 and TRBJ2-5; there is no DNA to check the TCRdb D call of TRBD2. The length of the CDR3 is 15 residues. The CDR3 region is CASSDGGRYQETQYF.

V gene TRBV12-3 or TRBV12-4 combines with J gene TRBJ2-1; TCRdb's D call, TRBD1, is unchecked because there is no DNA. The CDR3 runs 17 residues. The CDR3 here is CASTGNPSGTSYNEQFF.

CDR3 residues: CASSDVGTVEQFF. V and J are TRBV2 and TRBJ2-1; there is no DNA to check the TCRdb D call of TRBD1. The germline gives CDR1 SNHLY, CDR2 FYNNEI. The CDR3 consists of 13 residues. Together with reference TRBV2 and TRBJ2-1, the CDR3 gives the full variable domain: EPEVTQTPSHQVTQMGQEVILRCVPISNHLYFYWYRQILGQKVEFLVSFYNNEISEKSEIFDDQFSVERPDGSNFTLKIRSTKLEDSAMYFCASSDVGTVEQFFGPGTRLTVL.

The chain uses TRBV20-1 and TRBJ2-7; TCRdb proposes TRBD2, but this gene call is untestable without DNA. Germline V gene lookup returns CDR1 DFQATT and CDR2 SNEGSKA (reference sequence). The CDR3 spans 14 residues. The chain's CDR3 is CSARPAGSYDEQYF.